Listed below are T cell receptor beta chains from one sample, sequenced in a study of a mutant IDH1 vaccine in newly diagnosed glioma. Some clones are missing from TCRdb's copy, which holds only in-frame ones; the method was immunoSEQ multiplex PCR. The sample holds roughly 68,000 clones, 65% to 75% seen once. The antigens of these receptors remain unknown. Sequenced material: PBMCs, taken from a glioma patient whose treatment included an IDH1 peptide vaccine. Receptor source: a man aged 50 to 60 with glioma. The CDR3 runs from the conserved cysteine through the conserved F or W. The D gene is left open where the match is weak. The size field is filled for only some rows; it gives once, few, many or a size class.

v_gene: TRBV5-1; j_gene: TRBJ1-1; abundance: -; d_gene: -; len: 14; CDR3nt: TGCGCCAGCAGCGAGGGACGCCTTCGGGGTGAGGTCTTCTTT; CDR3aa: CASSEGRLRGEVFF
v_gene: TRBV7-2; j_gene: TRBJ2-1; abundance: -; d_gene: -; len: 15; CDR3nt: TGTGCCAGCAGCTCCGGTCATCTTAGTCGCAATGAGCAGTTCTTC; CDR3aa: CASSSGHLSRNEQFF
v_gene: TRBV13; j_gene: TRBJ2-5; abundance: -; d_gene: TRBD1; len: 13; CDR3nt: TGTGCCAGCAGCCCAACAGGGGAAGAGACCCAGTACTTC; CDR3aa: CASSPTGEETQYF
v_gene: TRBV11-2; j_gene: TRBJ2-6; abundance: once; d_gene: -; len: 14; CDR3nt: TGTGCCAGCAGCTTAGGATCCTTAGCCAACGTCCTGACTTTC; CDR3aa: CASSLGSLANVLTF
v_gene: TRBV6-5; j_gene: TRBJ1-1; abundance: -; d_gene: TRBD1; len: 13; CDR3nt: TGTGCCAGCAGTCATCCAGGGGGTAATGAAGCTTTCTTT; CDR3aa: CASSHPGGNEAFF
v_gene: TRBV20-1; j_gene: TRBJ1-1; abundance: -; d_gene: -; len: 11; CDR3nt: TGCAGTGCTAGCCGACAGACTGAAGCTTTCTTT; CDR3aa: CSASRQTEAFF
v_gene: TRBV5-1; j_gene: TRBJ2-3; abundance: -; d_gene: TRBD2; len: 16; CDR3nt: TGCGCCAGCAGCTTGGGGGCGGCGGGGGGACCTGATACGCAGTATTTT; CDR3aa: CASSLGAAGGPDTQYF
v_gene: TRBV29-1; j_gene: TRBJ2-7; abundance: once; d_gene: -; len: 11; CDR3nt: TGCAGCGTTGTGGGTGGCTACGAGCAGTACTTC; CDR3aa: CSVVGGYEQYF
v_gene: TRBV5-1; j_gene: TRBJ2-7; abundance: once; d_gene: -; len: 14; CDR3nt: TGCGCCAGCAGCTTGGTCGGGGTGGGCCGGGAGCAGTACTTC; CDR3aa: CASSLVGVGREQYF
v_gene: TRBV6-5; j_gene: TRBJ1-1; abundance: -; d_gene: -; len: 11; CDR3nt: TGTGCCACATCACTGGGCACTGAAGCTTTCTTT; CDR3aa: CATSLGTEAFF
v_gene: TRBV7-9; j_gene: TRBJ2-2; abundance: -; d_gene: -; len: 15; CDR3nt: TGTGCCACCTCGCCTTCACTATTGAACACCGGGGAGCTGTTTTTT; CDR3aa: CATSPSLLNTGELFF
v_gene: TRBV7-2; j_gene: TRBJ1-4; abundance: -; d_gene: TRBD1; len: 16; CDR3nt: TGTGCCAGCAGCACCTCAGGGGGCGCAGCTAATGAAAAACTGTTTTTT; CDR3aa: CASSTSGGAANEKLFF
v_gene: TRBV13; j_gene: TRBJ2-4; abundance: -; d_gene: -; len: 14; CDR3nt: TGTGCCAGCAGCGTCGACTCCGGTCGAAACATTCAGTACTTC; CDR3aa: CASSVDSGRNIQYF
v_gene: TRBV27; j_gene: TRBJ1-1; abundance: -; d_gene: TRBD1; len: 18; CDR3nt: TGTGCCAGCAACATCCGATATACAACAGGGGAAGTCAACACTGAAGCTTTCTTT; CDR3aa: CASNIRYTTGEVNTEAFF
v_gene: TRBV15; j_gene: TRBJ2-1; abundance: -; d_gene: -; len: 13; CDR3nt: TGTGCCACCATCAAAGGGTACGGGGACGAGCAGTTCTTC; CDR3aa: CATIKGYGDEQFF
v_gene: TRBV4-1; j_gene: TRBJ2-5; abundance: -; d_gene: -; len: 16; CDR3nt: TGCGCCAGCAGCCTAGAGACAGGACGTTACCAAGAGACCCAGTACTTC; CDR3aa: CASSLETGRYQETQYF
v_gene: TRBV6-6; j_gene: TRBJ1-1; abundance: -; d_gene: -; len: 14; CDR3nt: TGTGCCAGCAAGACCGGGGGCCCGAACACTGAAGCTTTCTTT; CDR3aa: CASKTGGPNTEAFF
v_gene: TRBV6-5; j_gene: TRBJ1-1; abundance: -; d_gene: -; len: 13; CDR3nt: TGTGCCAGCAGTTACGGGAAGAACACTGAAGCTTTCTTT; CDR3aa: CASSYGKNTEAFF
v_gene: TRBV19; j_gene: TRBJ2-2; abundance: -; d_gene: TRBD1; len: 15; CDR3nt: TGTGCCAGTAGTTCCGGGACAGGAATAACCGGGGAGCTGTTTTTT; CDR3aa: CASSSGTGITGELFF
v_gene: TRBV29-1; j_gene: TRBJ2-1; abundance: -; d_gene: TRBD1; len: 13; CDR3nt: TGCAGCGGCAGTAGGACAGGAAGCAATGAGCAGTTCTTC; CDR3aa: CSGSRTGSNEQFF
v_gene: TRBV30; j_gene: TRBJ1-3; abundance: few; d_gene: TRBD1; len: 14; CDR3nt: TGTGCCTGGAGTAAGACAGGGGTTGGAAACACCATATATTTT; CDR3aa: CAWSKTGVGNTIYF
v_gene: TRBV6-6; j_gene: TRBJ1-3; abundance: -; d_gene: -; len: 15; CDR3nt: TGTGCCAGCATTTGGGACGGCAGCTCTGGAAACACCATATATTTT; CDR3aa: CASIWDGSSGNTIYF
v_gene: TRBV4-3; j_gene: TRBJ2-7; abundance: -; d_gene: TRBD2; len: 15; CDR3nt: TGCGCCAGCAGCCAGGGGACTAGGTCCTCCTACGAGCAGTACTTC; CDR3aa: CASSQGTRSSYEQYF
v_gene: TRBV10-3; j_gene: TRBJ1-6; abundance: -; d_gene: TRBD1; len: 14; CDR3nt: TGTGCCATCAGCGGGACAGGGGGGGATTCACCCCTCCACTTT; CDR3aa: CAISGTGGDSPLHF
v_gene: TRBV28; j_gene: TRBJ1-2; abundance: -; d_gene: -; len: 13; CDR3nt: TGTGCCAGCAGTTCGGAGGTGTCTTATGGCTACACCTTC; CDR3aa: CASSSEVSYGYTF
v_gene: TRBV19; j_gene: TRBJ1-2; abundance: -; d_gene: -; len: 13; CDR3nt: TGTGCCAGTAGTATGGTACAGCACTATGGCTACACCTTC; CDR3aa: CASSMVQHYGYTF
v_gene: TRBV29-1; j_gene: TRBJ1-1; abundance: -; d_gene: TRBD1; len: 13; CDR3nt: TGCAGAGCCGAGGGACAGGTTAACACTGAAGCTTTCTTT; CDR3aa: CRAEGQVNTEAFF
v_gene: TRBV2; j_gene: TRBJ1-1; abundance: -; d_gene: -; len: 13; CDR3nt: TGTGCCAGCATGGGGCAGATGAACACTGAAGCTTTCTTT; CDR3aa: CASMGQMNTEAFF
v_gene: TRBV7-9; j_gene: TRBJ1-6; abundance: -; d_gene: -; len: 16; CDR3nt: TGTGCCAGCAGCTTAGGCGGTGTTAGGGGCGGGTCACCCCTCCACTTT; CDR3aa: CASSLGGVRGGSPLHF
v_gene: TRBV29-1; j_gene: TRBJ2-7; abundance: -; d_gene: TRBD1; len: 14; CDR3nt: TGCAGCGCAACCGGGGACAGGGGACTCTACGAGCAGTACTTC; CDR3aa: CSATGDRGLYEQYF
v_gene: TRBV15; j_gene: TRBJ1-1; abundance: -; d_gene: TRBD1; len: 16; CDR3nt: TGTGCCACCAGCAGAGGACAGGGGAGTATAGGCCCTGAAGCTTTCTTT; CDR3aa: CATSRGQGSIGPEAFF
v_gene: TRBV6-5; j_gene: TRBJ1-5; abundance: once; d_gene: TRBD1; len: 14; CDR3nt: TGTGCCAGCAGCCGACAGGGACGCAATCAGCCCCAGCATTTT; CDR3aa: CASSRQGRNQPQHF
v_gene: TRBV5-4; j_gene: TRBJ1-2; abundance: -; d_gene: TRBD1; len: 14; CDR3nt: TGTGCCAGCAGCTTGGTGGACAGGGCCGGCGGCTACACCTTC; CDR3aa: CASSLVDRAGGYTF
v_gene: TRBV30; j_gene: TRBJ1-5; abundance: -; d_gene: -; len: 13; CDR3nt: TGTGCCTGGAGCGGACAAGGGAATCAGCCCCAGCATTTT; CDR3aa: CAWSGQGNQPQHF
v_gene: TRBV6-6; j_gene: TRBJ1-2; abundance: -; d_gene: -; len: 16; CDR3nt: TGTGCCAGCAGTTTCCCAGGACGGGCTATTAACTATGGCTACACCTTC; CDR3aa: CASSFPGRAINYGYTF
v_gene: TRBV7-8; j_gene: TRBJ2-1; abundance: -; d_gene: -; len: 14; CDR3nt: TGTGCCAGCAGCCCTTCGAGCCCTTACAATGAGCAGTTCTTC; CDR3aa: CASSPSSPYNEQFF
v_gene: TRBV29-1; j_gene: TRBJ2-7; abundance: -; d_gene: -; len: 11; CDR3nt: TGCAGCGTTGCCCGGCGCGGCGAGCAGTACTTC; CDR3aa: CSVARRGEQYF
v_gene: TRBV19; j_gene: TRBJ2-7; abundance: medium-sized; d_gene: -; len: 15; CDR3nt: TGTGCCAGTACCTTGGTCGGGGGAGTGGAGGGCGAGCAGTACTTC; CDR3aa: CASTLVGGVEGEQYF
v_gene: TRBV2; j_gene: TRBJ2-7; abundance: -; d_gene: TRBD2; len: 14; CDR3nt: TGTGCCAGCAGAGTTACTAGCGGAGGGTACGAGCAGTACTTC; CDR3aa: CASRVTSGGYEQYF
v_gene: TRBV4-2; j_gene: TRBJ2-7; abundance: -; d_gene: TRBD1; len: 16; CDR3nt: TGTGCCAGCAGCCAAGATACAGGGGGCAATTTGGACGAGCAGTACTTC; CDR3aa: CASSQDTGGNLDEQYF
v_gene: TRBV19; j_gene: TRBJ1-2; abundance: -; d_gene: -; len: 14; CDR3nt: TGTGCCAGTAGTCCGCACCGGACAGAGGCTGGCTACACCTTC; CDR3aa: CASSPHRTEAGYTF
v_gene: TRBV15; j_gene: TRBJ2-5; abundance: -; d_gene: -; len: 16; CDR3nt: TGTGCCACCAGCAGAGATCAAGGGGCCAGGCTTGAGACCCAGTACTTC; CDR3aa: CATSRDQGARLETQYF
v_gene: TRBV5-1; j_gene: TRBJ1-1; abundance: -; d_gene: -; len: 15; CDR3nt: TGCGCCAGCAGCATCGAGTCACCCCGGGTCACTGAAGCTTTCTTT; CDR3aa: CASSIESPRVTEAFF
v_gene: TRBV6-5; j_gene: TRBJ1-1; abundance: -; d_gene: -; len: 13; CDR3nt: TGTGCCAGCAGTTTCCCCGGGAACACTGAAGCTTTCTTT; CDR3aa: CASSFPGNTEAFF
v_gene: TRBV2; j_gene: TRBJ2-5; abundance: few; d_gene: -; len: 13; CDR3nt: TGTGCCAGCAGTGCCAGGGGAGGAGAGACCCAGTACTTC; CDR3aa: CASSARGGETQYF
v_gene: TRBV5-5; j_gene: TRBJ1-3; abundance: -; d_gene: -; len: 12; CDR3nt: TGTGCCAGCAGCGGAGTGGCGAACACCATATATTTT; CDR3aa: CASSGVANTIYF
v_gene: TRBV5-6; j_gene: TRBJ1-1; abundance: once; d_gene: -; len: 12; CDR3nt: TGTGCCAGCAGCTTGTTGGACACTGAAGCTTTCTTT; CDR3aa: CASSLLDTEAFF